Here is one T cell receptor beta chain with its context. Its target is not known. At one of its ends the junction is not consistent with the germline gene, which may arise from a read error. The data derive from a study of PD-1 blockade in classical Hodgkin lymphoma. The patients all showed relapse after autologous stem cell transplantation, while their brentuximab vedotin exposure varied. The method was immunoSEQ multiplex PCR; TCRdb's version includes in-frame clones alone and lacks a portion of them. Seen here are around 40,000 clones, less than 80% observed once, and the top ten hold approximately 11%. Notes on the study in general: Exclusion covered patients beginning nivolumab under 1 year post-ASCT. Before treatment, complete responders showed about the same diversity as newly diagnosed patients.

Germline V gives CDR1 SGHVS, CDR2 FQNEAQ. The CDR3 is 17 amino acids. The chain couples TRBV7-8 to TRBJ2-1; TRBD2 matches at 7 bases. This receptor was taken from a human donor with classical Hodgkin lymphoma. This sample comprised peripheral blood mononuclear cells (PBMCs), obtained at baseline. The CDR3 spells CASSRYPLAASFNEQFF. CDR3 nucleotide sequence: TGTGCCAGCAGCCGATACCCCCTAGCGGCCTCCTTCAATGAGCAGTTCTTC. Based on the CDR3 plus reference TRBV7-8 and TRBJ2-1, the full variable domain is GAGVSQSPRYKVAKRGQDVALRCDPISGHVSLFWYQQALGQGPEFLTYFQNEAQLDKSGLPSDRFFAERPEGSVSTLKIQRTQQEDSAVYLCASSRYPLAASFNEQFFGPGTRLTVL.